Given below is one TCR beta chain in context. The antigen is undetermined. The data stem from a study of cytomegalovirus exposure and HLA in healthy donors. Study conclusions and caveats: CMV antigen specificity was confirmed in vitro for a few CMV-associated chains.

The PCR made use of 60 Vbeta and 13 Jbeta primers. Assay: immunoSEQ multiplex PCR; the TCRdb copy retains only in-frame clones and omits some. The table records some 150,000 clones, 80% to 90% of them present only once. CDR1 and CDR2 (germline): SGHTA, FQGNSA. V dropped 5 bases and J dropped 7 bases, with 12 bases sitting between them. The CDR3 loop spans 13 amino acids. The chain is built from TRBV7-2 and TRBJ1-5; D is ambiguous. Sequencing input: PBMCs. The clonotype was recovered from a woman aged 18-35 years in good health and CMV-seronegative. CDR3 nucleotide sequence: TGTGCCAGCAGCCGCAAATTGCGACAGCCCCAGCATTTT. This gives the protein CASSRKLRQPQHF. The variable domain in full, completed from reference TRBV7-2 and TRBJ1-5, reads GAGVSQSPSNKVTEKGKDVELRCDPISGHTALYWYRQSLGQGLEFLIYFQGNSAPDKSGLPSDRFSAERTGGSVSTLTIQRTQQEDSAVYLCASSRKLRQPQHFGDGTRLSIL.